This T cell receptor beta chain was identified in a study of blood T cell repertoires in COVID-19 (dated by TCRdb to 2018 to 2020). Context from the whole study: The collaborator samples originated in the United States, Italy and Spain and spanned the acute and convalescent phases of COVID-19. The prospective study material was composed of cDNA or gDNA derived from T cells, B-cell-depleted T cells, or PBMCs. Subjects who had been exposed to COVID-19, were actively infected with it, or had recovered from it provided the deeply sampled blood TCRbeta repertoires that made up the dataset. A freely available public database, intended as a resource for researchers studying the immune response to SARS-CoV-2, is where the repertoires were released. The samples were drawn from the first 160 participants of the ongoing ImmuneRACE study and from some 1,300 subjects provided by 6 global collaborators. The sample metadata nearly always contained a de-identified subject ID, COVID-19 status, age in years and sex. Where available, HLA class I and class II types were taken from metadata supplied by the sample provider and were not determined by assay-based typing. What the research found in general, with its limitations: How much clinical and demographic metadata was included differed by source and by participant, and the metadata was provided uncurated.

The collaborating institutions used their own protocols to collect whole blood in K2EDTA tubes. For TCRbeta analysis, collaborator samples were shipped as frozen whole blood, as isolated PBMCs, or as DNA extracted from either sample type. Regarding this clone: Its antigen is still unknown. No base quality information exists; no much larger clone differs at one position.

TCRbeta CDR3 regions were amplified from genomic DNA by means of the immunoSEQ Assay, a bias-controlled multiplex PCR. As for how the authors treated the data: The number of nucleated cells in each sample was estimated by amplification of reference gene primers within the assay. To quantify the absolute abundance of each unique TCRbeta CDR3 rearrangement, sequence reads were collapsed and filtered. For each sample, productive Simpson clonality was calculated by taking the square root of Simpson's diversity index across productive rearrangements. TCRdb's version of the immuneACCESS table is confined to in-frame rearrangements and falls short of the full clone set. An unresolved V gene accounts for under half of the shortfall where checked; the remainder is of unknown origin. V and J calls and clone size come straight from that table; D and trimming were deduced from the DNA. This sample holds 90,000 or so clones; approximately 86% were observed only once. The ten largest clones take up approximately 1.2% of the sample.

The receptor comes from an older man with active or convalescent COVID-19. Sequencing used peripheral blood.

This receptor carries the CDR3 CASSRDRVNTGELFF. The DNA sequence follows: TGTGCCAGTAGCCGGGACAGAGTTAACACCGGGGAGCTGTTTTTT. Rearrangement joined TRBV19 to TRBJ2-2, and TRBD1 matches 7 of the central bases. From cysteine to phenylalanine, the CDR3 is 15 amino acids long. Kept here is only the CDR3 DNA, which spans 45 bases and is read in frame from base 1. From a lookup of the germline V gene (reference sequence), CDR1 and CDR2 are LNHDA and SQIVND. V loses 6 bases at its end and J loses 2 bases; junction bases beyond the gene matches: 6.